The sequence of this T cell receptor beta chain was determined in a study of radiotherapy plus CTLA-4 blockade in lung cancer. Study at large: Roughly 17% of patients responded objectively, and about 33% achieved disease control.

The data were produced by immunoSEQ multiplex PCR, yet TCRdb's version contains in-frame clones alone and is incomplete. The sample includes approximately 60,000 clones, 70% to 80% of them seen just once. Trimming pared 2 bases from V and 9 bases from J, leaving 6 bases between. CDR1 and CDR2 (germline): MNHEY, SVGAGI. The CDR3 spans 11 residues. Notes on the study in general: Interferon-beta and early blood T cell clone dynamics reportedly predicted response best. Blood-borne expansion of tumor-derived TCR clones followed radiotherapy plus ipilimumab.

Lung cancer patients with chemo-refractory metastatic non-small-cell disease were given focal radiation plus CTLA-4 blockade with ipilimumab. This clone was seen a few times. Its target is unknown. This receptor was identified in a human donor with non-small cell lung cancer who had a complete response to radiotherapy plus ipilimumab. The chain has TRBV6-5 and TRBJ2-3; no definite D call. The sample consisted of peripheral blood, taken from a patient treated with radiotherapy plus ipilimumab. Here the CDR3 DNA reads TGTGCCAGCAGTTACGGCGGAACGCAGTATTTT. Protein: CASSYGGTQYF.